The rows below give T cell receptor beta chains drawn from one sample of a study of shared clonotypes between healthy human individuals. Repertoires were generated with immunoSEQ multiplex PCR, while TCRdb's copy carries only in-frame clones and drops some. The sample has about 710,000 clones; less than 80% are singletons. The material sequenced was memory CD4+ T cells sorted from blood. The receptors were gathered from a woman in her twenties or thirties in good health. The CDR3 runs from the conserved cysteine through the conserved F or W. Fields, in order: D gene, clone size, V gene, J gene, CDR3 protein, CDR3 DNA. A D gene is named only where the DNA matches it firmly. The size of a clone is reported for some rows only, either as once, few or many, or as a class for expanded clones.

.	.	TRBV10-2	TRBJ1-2	CASRIQDSYGYTF	TGCGCCAGCCGAATCCAGGACAGTTATGGCTACACCTTC
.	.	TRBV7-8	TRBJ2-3	CASSPVLSTDTQYF	TGTGCCAGCAGCCCCGTTTTGTCCACAGATACGCAGTATTTT
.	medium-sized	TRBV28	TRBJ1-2	CASIGANYGYTF	TGTGCCAGCATAGGGGCTAACTATGGCTACACCTTC
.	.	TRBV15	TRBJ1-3	CATSRDVSGNTIYF	TGTGCCACCAGCAGAGACGTCTCTGGAAACACCATATATTTT
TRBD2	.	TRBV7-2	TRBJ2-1	CASSDYASGSYNEQFF	TGTGCCAGCAGCGACTACGCTAGCGGCTCCTACAATGAGCAGTTCTTC
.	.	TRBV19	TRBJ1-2	CASSGTHLGLLDGYTF	TGTGCCAGTAGTGGAACACACCTGGGGCTATTGGATGGCTACACCTTC
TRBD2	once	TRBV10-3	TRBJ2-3	CAIGTSGDTQYF	TGTGCCATCGGGACTAGCGGAGATACGCAGTATTTT
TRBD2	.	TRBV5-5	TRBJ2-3	CASSLVAGLGTDTQYF	TGTGCCAGCAGCTTGGTAGCGGGACTAGGGACAGATACGCAGTATTTT
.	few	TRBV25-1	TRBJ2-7	CASSGPYEQYF	TGTGCCAGCAGTGGGCCCTACGAGCAGTACTTC
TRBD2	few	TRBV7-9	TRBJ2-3	CASSAGGTDTQYF	TGTGCCAGCAGCGCGGGAGGCACAGATACGCAGTATTTT
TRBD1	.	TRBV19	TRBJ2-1	CASKTGVGVEQFF	TGTGCCAGCAAGACAGGGGTAGGTGTTGAGCAGTTCTTC
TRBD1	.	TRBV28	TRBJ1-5	CASYDVDRRREPQHF	TGTGCCAGTTACGACGTGGACAGGCGTAGGGAGCCCCAGCATTTT
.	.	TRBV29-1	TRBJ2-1	CSVEGGRSVGFF	TGCAGCGTTGAAGGGGGTCGTTCGGTTGGGTTCTTC
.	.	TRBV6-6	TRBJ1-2	CASSYDQGYRGYTF	TGTGCCAGCAGTTACGATCAGGGTTATCGGGGCTACACCTTC
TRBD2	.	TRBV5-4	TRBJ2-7	CASSGGLLLSYEQYF	TGTGCCAGCAGCGGGGGACTACTCCTCTCCTACGAGCAGTACTTC
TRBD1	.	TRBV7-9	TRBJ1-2	CASSHRGQGNYGYTF	TGTGCCAGCAGCCATAGGGGGCAGGGTAACTATGGCTACACCTTC
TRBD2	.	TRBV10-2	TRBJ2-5	CASSSPGLAYQETQYF	TGCGCCAGCAGCTCACCGGGACTAGCGTACCAAGAGACCCAGTACTTC
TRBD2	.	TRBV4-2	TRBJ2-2	CASSRAGADGELFF	TGTGCCAGCAGCCGAGCGGGAGCAGACGGGGAGCTGTTTTTT
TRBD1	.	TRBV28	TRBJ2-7	CASSFPTGASYEQYF	TGTGCCAGCAGTTTCCCAACAGGGGCCTCCTACGAGCAGTACTTC
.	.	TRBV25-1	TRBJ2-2	CASSIQGGRTGELFF	TGTGCCAGCAGTATTCAGGGGGGACGTACCGGGGAGCTGTTTTTT
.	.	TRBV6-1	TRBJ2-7	CASSGAELSYEQYF	TGTGCCAGCAGTGGAGCGGAGCTCAGCTACGAGCAGTACTTC
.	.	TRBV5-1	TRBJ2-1	CASSQNTEQFF	TGCGCCAGCAGCCAAAACACTGAGCAGTTCTTC
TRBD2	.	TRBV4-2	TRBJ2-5	CASSKTPGLALTETQYF	TGTGCCAGCAGCAAGACCCCGGGACTAGCTCTAACCGAGACCCAGTACTTC
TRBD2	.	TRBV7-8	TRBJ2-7	CASSLASLAGVYEQYF	TGTGCCAGCAGCTTAGCATCGCTAGCGGGAGTCTACGAGCAGTACTTC
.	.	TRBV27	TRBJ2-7	CASRGTGTYEQYF	TGTGCCAGCAGAGGTACAGGCACCTACGAGCAGTACTTC
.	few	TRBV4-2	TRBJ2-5	CASSQGVGGGETQYF	TGTGCCAGCAGCCAAGGGGTGGGCGGAGGAGAGACCCAGTACTTC
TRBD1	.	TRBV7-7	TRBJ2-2	CASSLEVGGQGYVGELFF	TGTGCCAGCAGCTTAGAAGTTGGAGGACAGGGGTATGTCGGGGAGCTGTTTTTT
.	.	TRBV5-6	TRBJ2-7	CASSQEDSNKQYF	TGTGCCAGCAGCCAAGAGGACAGCAACAAGCAGTACTTC
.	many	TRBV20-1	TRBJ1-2	CSAGREGGYTF	TGCAGTGCCGGGCGGGAGGGAGGATACACCTTC
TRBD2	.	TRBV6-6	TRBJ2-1	CASRPGTSRGEQFF	TGTGCCAGCAGGCCCGGGACTAGTCGGGGTGAGCAGTTCTTC
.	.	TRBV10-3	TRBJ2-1	CATSLTNEQFF	TGTGCCACCTCGCTGACCAATGAGCAGTTCTTC
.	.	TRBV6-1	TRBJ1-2	CASSEPANYGYTF	TGTGCCAGCAGTGAACCCGCTAACTATGGCTACACCTTC
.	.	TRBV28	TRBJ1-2	CALGTRWGYTF	TGTGCTTTGGGGACCAGATGGGGCTACACCTTC
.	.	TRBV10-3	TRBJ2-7	CAISESTIRRPSSYEQYF	TGTGCCATCAGTGAGTCGACAATTCGGAGGCCTAGCTCCTACGAGCAGTACTTC
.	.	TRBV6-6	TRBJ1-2	CASSSERGYTF	TGTGCCAGCAGTTCCGAGAGAGGCTACACCTTC
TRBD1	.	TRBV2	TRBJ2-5	CASSAGTVLETQYF	TGTGCCAGCAGTGCCGGGACAGTGTTGGAAACCCAGTACTTC
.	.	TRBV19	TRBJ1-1	CASIQGRDRMNTEAFF	TGTGCCAGTATTCAAGGTCGAGACCGCATGAACACTGAAGCTTTCTTT
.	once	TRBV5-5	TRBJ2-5	CASSLVRSFEVETQYF	TGTGCCAGCAGCTTAGTCAGGTCCTTCGAGGTGGAGACCCAGTACTTC
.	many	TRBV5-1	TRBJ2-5	CASSLDGEETQYF	TGCGCCAGCAGCTTGGACGGGGAAGAGACCCAGTACTTC
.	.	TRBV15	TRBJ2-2	CATSRGGARNTGELFF	TGTGCCACCAGCAGAGGAGGGGCCAGGAACACCGGGGAGCTGTTTTTT
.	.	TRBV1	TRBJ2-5	CTSTARGSGRWVETQYF	TGCACCAGCACCGCCCGGGGGAGCGGGAGGTGGGTAGAGACCCAGTACTTC
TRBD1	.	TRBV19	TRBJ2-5	CASSLIGQEARETQYF	TGTGCCAGTAGTCTCATCGGACAGGAGGCCCGGGAGACCCAGTACTTC
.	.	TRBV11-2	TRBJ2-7	CASSLEAVSSYEQYF	TGTGCCAGCAGCTTAGAGGCGGTGAGCTCCTACGAGCAGTACTTC
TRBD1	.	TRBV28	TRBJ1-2	CASSTLQGARGYTF	TGTGCCAGCAGTACCTTACAGGGGGCGCGGGGCTACACCTTC
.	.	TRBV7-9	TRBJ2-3	CASSYGMYSSTDTQYF	TGTGCCAGCAGCTATGGGATGTATTCTAGCACAGATACGCAGTATTTT
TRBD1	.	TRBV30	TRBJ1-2	CAWTPRGINYGYTF	TGTGCCTGGACCCCCAGGGGGATCAACTATGGCTACACCTTC